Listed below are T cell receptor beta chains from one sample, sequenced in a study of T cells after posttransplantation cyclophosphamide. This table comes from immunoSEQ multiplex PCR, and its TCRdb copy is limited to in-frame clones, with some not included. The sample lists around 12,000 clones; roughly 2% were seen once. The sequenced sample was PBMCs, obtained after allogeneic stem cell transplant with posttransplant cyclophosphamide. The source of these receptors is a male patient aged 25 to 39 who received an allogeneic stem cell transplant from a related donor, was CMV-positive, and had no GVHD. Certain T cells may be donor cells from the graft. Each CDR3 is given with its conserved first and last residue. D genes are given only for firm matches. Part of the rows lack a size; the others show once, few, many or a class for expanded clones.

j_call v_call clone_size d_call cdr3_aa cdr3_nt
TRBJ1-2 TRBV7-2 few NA CASSLDLPQAAYGYTF TGTGCCAGCAGCTTAGACCTCCCCCAGGCCGCCTATGGCTACACCTTC
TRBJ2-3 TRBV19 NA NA CASSIGWVAPTDTQYF TGTGCCAGTAGTATAGGATGGGTAGCGCCCACAGATACGCAGTATTTT
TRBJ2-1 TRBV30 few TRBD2 CAWSVLAGRGNEQFF TGTGCCTGGAGTGTACTAGCGGGAAGAGGGAATGAGCAGTTCTTC
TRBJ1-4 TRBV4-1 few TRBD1 CASSRTGFYEKLFF TGCGCCAGCAGCCGGACAGGGTTTTATGAAAAACTGTTTTTT
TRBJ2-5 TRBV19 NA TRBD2 CASSIWGGVQETQYF TGTGCCAGTAGTATATGGGGGGGAGTCCAAGAGACCCAGTACTTC
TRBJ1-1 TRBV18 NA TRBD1 CASSLSETGASRAFF TGTGCCAGCTCACTTTCCGAGACAGGGGCCAGCAGAGCTTTCTTT
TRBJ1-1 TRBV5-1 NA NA CASSVPGEERTEAFF TGCGCCAGCAGTGTTCCCGGTGAGGAGCGCACTGAAGCTTTCTTT
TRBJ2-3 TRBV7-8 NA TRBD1 CAIEYRGLGPTDTQYF TGTGCCATCGAATACAGGGGTCTGGGACCCACAGATACGCAGTATTTC
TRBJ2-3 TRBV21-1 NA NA CASSKALGQGNSDTQYF TGTGCCAGCAGCAAAGCACTGGGACAGGGCAACTCAGATACGCAGTATTTT
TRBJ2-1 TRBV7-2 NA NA CASSPRGGSALYNEQFF TGTGCCAGCAGCCCTAGGGGGGGGTCAGCGCTCTACAATGAGCAGTTCTTC
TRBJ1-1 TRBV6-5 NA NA CASSYAGDSEAFF TGTGCCAGCAGTTACGCGGGAGATTCTGAAGCTTTCTTT
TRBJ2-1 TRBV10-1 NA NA CASSDDSVGEQFF TGCGCCAGCAGTGATGATAGCGTTGGCGAGCAGTTCTTC
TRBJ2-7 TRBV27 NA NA CASSLRGPYEQYF TGTGCCAGCAGTTTAAGGGGTCCCTACGAGCAGTACTTC
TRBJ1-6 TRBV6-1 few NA CASCEAFNSPLHF TGTGCCAGCTGCGAGGCGTTTAATTCACCCCTCCACTTT
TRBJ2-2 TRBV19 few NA CASSSLAAGELFF TGTGCCAGTAGTTCGCTAGCTGCTGGGGAGCTGTTTTTT
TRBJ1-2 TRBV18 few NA CASSLNWVDRSNYGYTF TGTGCCAGCTCACTTAATTGGGTTGACAGATCTAACTATGGCTACACCTTC
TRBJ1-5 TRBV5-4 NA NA CASSQGGIQGNQPQHF TGTGCCAGCAGCCAAGGAGGGATACAAGGCAATCAGCCCCAGCATTTT
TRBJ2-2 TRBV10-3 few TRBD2 CAIRGLAGEAGELFF TGTGCCATCAGAGGACTAGCGGGAGAAGCCGGGGAGCTGTTTTTT
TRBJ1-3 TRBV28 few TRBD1 CASSSPGQGGNTIYF TGTGCCAGCAGCTCTCCGGGACAGGGGGGAAACACCATATATTTT
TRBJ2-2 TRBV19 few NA CASLVSGDRGAVF TGTGCCAGTCTCGTCTCGGGCGACCGGGGAGCTGTTTTT
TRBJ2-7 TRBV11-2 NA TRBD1 CASSLFYTEQGAYEQYF TGTGCCAGCAGCTTATTTTACACGGAACAGGGGGCATACGAGCAGTACTTC
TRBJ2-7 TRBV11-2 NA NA CASSLVGGQTYEQYF TGTGCCAGCAGCTTAGTAGGTGGGCAGACCTACGAGCAGTACTTC
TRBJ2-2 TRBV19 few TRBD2 CASSIAGVSSGELFF TGTGCCAGTAGTATCGCGGGAGTAAGTTCCGGGGAGCTGTTTTTT
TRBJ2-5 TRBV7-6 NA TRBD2 CASSSASGRAGRETQYF TGTGCCAGCAGCTCGGCTAGCGGGAGGGCCGGTCGGGAGACCCAGTACTTC
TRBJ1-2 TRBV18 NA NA CASSPISVRGDYGYTF TGTGCCAGCTCACCAATTTCCGTGAGAGGCGACTATGGCTACACCTTC
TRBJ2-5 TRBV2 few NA CASDPLARRETQYF TGTGCCAGCGATCCTTTAGCGCGACGAGAGACCCAGTACTTC
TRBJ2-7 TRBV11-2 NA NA CASSLGQGHEQYF TGTGCCAGCAGCTTAGGGCAGGGCCACGAGCAGTACTTC
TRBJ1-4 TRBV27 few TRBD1 CASSLIQGAREKLFF TGTGCCAGCAGTTTGATTCAGGGGGCGAGGGAAAAACTGTTTTTT
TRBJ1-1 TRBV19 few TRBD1 CASAEGQSNTEAFF TGTGCCAGTGCAGAGGGACAGTCAAACACTGAAGCTTTCTTT
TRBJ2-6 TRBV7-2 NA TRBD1 CASSLPTGASGANVLTF TGTGCCAGCAGCTTACCAACAGGGGCCTCTGGGGCCAACGTCCTGACTTTC
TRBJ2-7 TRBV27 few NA CASSYLYRGEQYF TGTGCCAGCAGTTACTTATATCGGGGGGAGCAGTACTTC
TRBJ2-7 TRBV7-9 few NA CASSPLLTYEQYF TGTGCCAGCAGCCCCCTCTTAACCTACGAGCAGTACTTC
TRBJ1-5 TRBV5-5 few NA CASSLLSNQPQHF TGTGCCAGCAGCTTGCTTAGCAATCAGCCCCAGCATTTT
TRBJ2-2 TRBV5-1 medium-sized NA CASTVFTGELFF TGCGCCAGCACGGTTTTCACCGGGGAGCTGTTTTTT
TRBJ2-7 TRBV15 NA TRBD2 CATSRVILAGAGEQYF TGTGCCACCAGCAGAGTAATCTTAGCGGGAGCGGGGGAGCAGTACTTC
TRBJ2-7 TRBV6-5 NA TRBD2 CASSETSGYEQYF TGTGCCAGCAGTGAAACTAGCGGCTACGAGCAGTACTTC
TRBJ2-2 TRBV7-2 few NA CASSLVPSEAGELFF TGTGCCAGCAGCTTAGTACCTAGCGAGGCCGGGGAGCTGTTTTTT
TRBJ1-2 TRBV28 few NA CASSFEGLLRYTF TGTGCCAGCAGTTTCGAGGGTTTACTGCGCTACACCTTC
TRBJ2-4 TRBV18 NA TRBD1 CASSLQLNGQGNIQYF TGTGCCAGCTCACTACAACTAAACGGACAGGGAAACATTCAGTACTTC
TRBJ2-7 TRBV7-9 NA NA CASVGGRVEQYF TGTGCCAGCGTGGGGGGTCGAGTGGAGCAGTACTTC
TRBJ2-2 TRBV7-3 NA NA CASRWDSSSGELFF TGTGCCAGCAGGTGGGACTCGTCGTCCGGGGAGCTGTTTTTT
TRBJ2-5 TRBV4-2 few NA CASSQEEGRAATQETQYF TGTGCCAGCAGCCAAGAGGAGGGCAGGGCAGCTACCCAAGAGACCCAGTACTTC
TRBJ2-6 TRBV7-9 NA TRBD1 CASSLVGQGPGGANVLTF TGTGCCAGCAGCTTAGTTGGACAGGGACCTGGTGGGGCCAACGTCCTGACTTTC
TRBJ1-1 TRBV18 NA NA CASSPLREAGSEAFF TGTGCCAGCTCACCACTTAGGGAGGCAGGGAGTGAAGCTTTCTTT
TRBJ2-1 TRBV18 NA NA CASSPAGVVGGSYNEQFF TGTGCCAGCTCACCTGCGGGTGTCGTAGGGGGAAGCTACAATGAGCAGTTCTTC
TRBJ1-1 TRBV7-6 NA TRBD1 CASSLTGAHTEAFF TGTGCCAGCAGCCTTACAGGGGCGCACACTGAAGCTTTCTTT
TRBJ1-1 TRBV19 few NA CASIVNTEAFF TGTGCCAGTATAGTGAACACTGAAGCTTTCTTT
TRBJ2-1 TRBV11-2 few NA CASSVQGIRGTSDNEQFF TGTGCCAGCAGCGTACAGGGAATCCGGGGAACTTCGGACAATGAGCAGTTCTTC
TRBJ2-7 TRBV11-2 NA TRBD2 CASSHPGGRSEQYF TGTGCCAGCAGCCACCCAGGCGGGAGGAGCGAGCAGTACTTC
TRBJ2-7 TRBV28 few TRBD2 CASSFLAGATYEQYF TGTGCCAGCAGTTTCCTAGCGGGAGCGACCTACGAGCAGTACTTC
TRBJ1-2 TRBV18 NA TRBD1 CASSPGQRSYGYTF TGTGCCAGCTCACCGGGACAGAGGAGCTATGGCTACACCTTC
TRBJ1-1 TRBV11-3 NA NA CASSLDRGGPTEAFF TGTGCCAGCAGCTTAGATAGGGGGGGCCCCACTGAAGCTTTCTTT